These 26 T cell receptor beta chains were all obtained from the same sample, sequenced in a study of CD4 and CD8 cells across lung adenocarcinoma regions. TCRdb re-called the PCR reads with MiXCR, one entry per CDR3 protein. The data hold about 7,700 distinct CDR3 sequences, with approximately 45% observed a single time. Sequenced input: CD4+ T cells from the margin of a lung tumor. These receptors all stem from a male donor with lung adenocarcinoma. The CD4 and CD8 labels of this study may be unreliable.

Only a few counts were recorded for this clonotype. The junction does not match germline at one end; this may be a read error. V usage is TRBV10-3 and J usage is TRBJ2-3; 7 positions agree with TRBD1. The CDR3 covers 16 residues. The germline V gene has CDR1 ENHRY and CDR2 SYGVKD. The CDR3 loop is CAISERGQTAQETQYF. The CDR3 DNA is TGTGCCATCAGTGAGCGGGGACAGACGGCACAAGAGACCCAGTACTTT.

This clonotype was detected once. The junction departs from the called germline gene at one end, perhaps through a read error. The V and J genes are TRBV27 and TRBJ2-5; D possibly corresponds to TRBD1 (5 bases). This CDR3 is 17 amino acids long. The germline CDR1 and CDR2 sequences are MNHEY and SMNVEV (reference sequence). Written as DNA, the CDR3 is TGTGCCAGCAGTTTGGGGCCCCTGGCGCGTGGCGAAGAGACCCAGTATTTC. It specifies CASSLGPLARGEETQYF.

The chain combines TRBV7-9 with TRBJ2-4, with 10 bases fitting TRBD2. J was trimmed by 13 bases and V by 5 bases; bases with no gene match: 17. CDR1 and CDR2 from the germline V gene are SEHNR and FQNEAQ (reference sequence). The CDR3 is 16 amino acids. CDR3 nucleotides: TGTGCCAGCAGCCACTCCCGGCTAGCGGGAGATGAGACGCAGTACTTC. Encoded protein: CASSHSRLAGDETQYF.

The chain recombines TRBV6-5 with TRBJ2-3, with D uncertain. Looked up from germline, CDR1 is MNHEY and CDR2 is SVGAGI. Trimming removed 5 bases at V and 6 bases at J, with 9 bases between. The CDR3 is 12 amino acids. The CDR3 is CASSNWADTQYF. The CDR3 DNA sequence: TGTGCCAGCAGTAACTGGGCGGATACGCAGTATTTT.

This clonotype is termed medium-sized (0.01 to 0.1%). The chain has TRBV10-1 and TRBJ2-1; 11 bases agree with TRBD1. The CDR3 is 19 amino acids. CDR1 and CDR2 from the germline V gene are WNHNN and SYGVQD (reference sequence). The junction had 29 bases not matched to a gene; V was cut back by 9 bases and J by 13 bases. The CDR3 bases are TGCGCCAGGAAGCCCCCACCGGGACAGGGGGGCTCTCGGAAAGAGACCCAGTTCTTC. Its translation: CARKPPPGQGGSRKETQFF.

A remark on this clonotype: A read error may account for a junction end that differs from germline. V usage is TRBV11-1 and J usage is TRBJ2-5; D is perhaps TRBD1 or TRBD2 (6 bases each). Germline V gene lookup returns CDR1 SGHAT and CDR2 FQDESV (reference sequence). The CDR3 length is 16 residues. Written as DNA, the CDR3 is TGTGCCAGCGGGGCGCACGGGGGCTGGGACCCAGAGACCCAGTATTTC. Translating gives CASGAHGGWDPETQYF. Supplemented by reference TRBV11-1 and TRBJ2-5, the full variable domain reads EAEVAQSPRYKITEKSQAVAFWCDPISGHATLYWYRQILGQGPELLVQFQDESVVDDSQLPKDRFSAERLKGVDSTLKIQPAELGDSAMYLCASGAHGGWDPETQYFGPGTRLLVL.

In this sample, this clonotype is medium-sized. The chain couples TRBV6-1 to TRBJ2-2; 10 bases line up with TRBD2. Germline CDR1 and CDR2: MNHNS and SASEGT. V trimming: 6 bases; J trimming: 7 bases; junction bases outside the gene matches: 8. CDR3 length equals 15 residues. This chain's CDR3 is CASSGAGGPDGELFF. DNA for the CDR3: TGTGCCAGCAGCGGAGCGGGAGGGCCGGACGGGGAGCTGTTTTTT.

This clonotype is classed as medium-sized. The chain employs TRBV27 and TRBJ2-5; D is possibly TRBD2 (6 bases). The V end was cut by 6 bases, the J end by 1 base, with 12 bases between. This CDR3 is 14 amino acids long. The V gene's germline CDR1 is MNHEY and CDR2 SMNVEV (reference sequence). CDR3 sequence reads: CASRRTGLQETQYF. CDR3 sequence (DNA): TGTGCCAGCAGAAGGACGGGACTCCAAGAGACCCAGTACTTC.

By sample share, this clonotype is large (0.1 to 1%). The chain uses TRBV27 and TRBJ2-1, with D hard to call. The J call may be wrong; the DNA end is better matched by TRBJ2-7. Germline V lookup: CDR1 MNHEY, CDR2 SMNVEV (reference sequence). This CDR3 has 13 amino acids. The CDR3 region is CASRPREAGEQYF. CDR3 DNA: TGTGCCAGCAGACCCCGAGAAGCAGGCGAGCAGTACTTC.

The table lists this clonotype with a few counts. The chain joins TRBV30 to TRBJ2-5; D gene uncertain. The better agreement between TRBJ2-7 and the DNA end casts doubt on the J call. Germline V gene lookup returns CDR1 GTSNPN and CDR2 SVGIG (reference sequence). The CDR3 loop spans 11 amino acids. The CDR3 loop reads CAWGEASEQYF. Here the CDR3 DNA reads TGTGCCTGGGGAGAGGCATCCGAGCAGTACTTC.

As for this clonotype: A read error may produce the germline difference seen at one junction end. The rearrangement links TRBV27 to TRBJ2-3; D tentatively fits TRBD1 or TRBD2 (5 bases each). Germline V CDR1 and CDR2: MNHEY, SMNVEV (reference sequence). The CDR3 has 17 residues. This CDR3 reads CAISLGPGALGQDTQYF. The CDR3 coding sequence is TGTGCCATCAGTTTGGGCCCCGGGGCGCTTGGCCAAGATACGCAGTATTTC.

The chain carries TRBV25-1 and TRBJ2-1; the D is unclear. This CDR3 is built from 13 residues. Deletions cut 2 bases from V and 4 bases from J, with 6 bases between. CDR1 is MGHDK, CDR2 SYGVNS, per germline. Here the CDR3 DNA reads TGTGCCAGCAGTGAAACACTGTACAATGAGCAGTTCTTC. This translates into CASSETLYNEQFF. Variable domain in full (rest from reference TRBV25-1 and TRBJ2-1): EADIYQTPRYLVIGTGKKITLECSQTMGHDKMYWYQQDPGMELHLIHYSYGVNSTEKGDLSSESTVSRIRTEHFPLTLESARPSHTSQYLCASSETLYNEQFFGPGTRLTVL.

In this sample, this clonotype is medium-sized. V usage is TRBV7-2 and J usage is TRBJ2-3; 9 bases fit TRBD1. V was pared by 4 bases and J by 2 bases, with 1 base of the junction left unmatched. Germline V gene data show CDR1 as SGHTA and CDR2 as FQGNSA. The CDR3 is 14 amino acids. CDR3 sequence (DNA): TGTGCCAGCAGCTGGACAGGGGCCACAGATACGCAGTATTTT. Translated, it gives CASSWTGATDTQYF.

The V and J genes are TRBV6-1 and TRBJ2-2, with D hard to call. The length of the CDR3 is 15 residues. Germline V gene lookup returns CDR1 MNHNS and CDR2 SASEGT. Trimming removed 4 bases at V and 13 bases at J, with 22 bases between. CDR3 nucleotide sequence: TGTGCCAGCAGTGGAATCGCATTTAGCACAGAGACGCTGTTTTTT. Translation gives CASSGIAFSTETLFF.

This rearrangement joins TRBV6-1 to TRBJ2-2, with D possibly being TRBD1 or TRBD2 (5 bases each). V was pared by 4 bases and J by 16 bases, with 25 bases between. Germline loops: CDR1 MNHNS, CDR2 SASEGT. This CDR3 is 15 amino acids long. The CDR3 DNA sequence: TGTGCCAGCAGTGGAATCGGATTTAACACCGGGACGCAGTTTTTT. It encodes CASSGIGFNTGTQFF.

In this sample, this clonotype is medium-sized. The CDR3 nucleotides read TGTGCCAGCACGGCCGGGCGACGAGTGAAGCAGTTCTTC. Protein sequence: CASTAGRRVKQFF. This chain links TRBV6-1 with TRBJ2-1; D ambiguous. Trimming cost V 7 bases and J 11 bases, with 18 bases left between them. Looked up from germline, CDR1 is MNHNS and CDR2 is SASEGT. CDR3 size: 13 residues.

The rearrangement uses TRBV20-1 and TRBJ2-3; 9 bases align to TRBD2. Per germline, CDR1 DFQATT and CDR2 SNEGSKA (reference sequence). Germline trimming cut 3 bases from V and 0 bases from J; bases unmatched to any gene: 7. CDR3 length: 16 residues. The CDR3 bases are TGCAGTGCTAGTTTGGCTAGCGGGGCCAGCACAGATACGCAGTATTTT. Protein product: CSASLASGASTDTQYF.

This chain joins TRBV29-1 and TRBJ2-3; 7 nucleotides agree with TRBD2. The trim removed 5 bases at V and 1 base at J, leaving 6 bases unmatched. CDR3 length equals 14 residues. Germline V gene lookup returns CDR1 SQVTM and CDR2 ANQGSEA. CDR3 nucleotide sequence: TGCAGCGTTAATCTGGGAGGGGGCACAGATACGCAGTATTTT. Its translation is CSVNLGGGTDTQYF.

Details on this clonotype: The DNA is omitted, as the CDR3 cannot be located on it reliably, and the CDR3 follows TCRdb's listing. The chain employs TRBV10-1 and TRBJ2-3. Looked up from germline, CDR1 is WNHNN and CDR2 is SYGVQD (reference sequence). The CDR3 length equals 14 residues, ends included. The CDR3 reads CAGSEAVGTGAQFF.

This clonotype was recorded at least ten times. The V and J genes are TRBV6-1 and TRBJ1-5; D gene ambiguous. Germline lookup yields CDR1 MNHNS and CDR2 SASEGT. The ends were cut back, 8 bases at V and 4 bases at J, with 9 bases in the middle. The CDR3 is made up of 12 amino acids. The CDR3 nucleotides are TGTGCCAGCCGGTCCCTTAATCAGCCCCAGCATTTT. It is translated as CASRSLNQPQHF.

This sequence joins TRBV12-3 or TRBV12-4 and TRBJ2-1, with 11 bases that match TRBD2. V shed 2 bases, J shed 8 bases, and the junction held 2 bases outside the gene matches. This CDR3 is 14 amino acids long. The CDR3 sequence is CASSLTSGSYEQFF. The CDR3 nucleotides read TGTGCCAGCAGTTTAACTAGCGGGAGCTATGAGCAGTTCTTC.

This clonotype was seen a single time. This chain links TRBV6-1 with TRBJ2-5, with TRBD1 matching 8 bases. With V trimmed by 6 bases and J by 4 bases, 7 bases remained unmatched. Germline V lookup: CDR1 MNHNS, CDR2 SASEGT. This CDR3 is built from 14 residues. CDR3 residues: CASRLTGERETQYF. In DNA, the CDR3 is TGTGCCAGCAGATTGACAGGGGAGCGAGAGACCCAGTACTTC.

The V and J genes are TRBV7-2 and TRBJ2-7, with 10 nucleotides matching TRBD2. The CDR3 has 15 residues. In germline, CDR1 is SGHTA, CDR2 FQGNSA. V gave up 6 bases and J gave up 1 base; unmatched junction bases: 6. CDR3 DNA sequence: TGTGCCAGCAGACCTCCTAGCGGGAGTTCCTACGAGCAGTACTTC. Translating it yields CASRPPSGSSYEQYF. The complete variable domain, with remaining parts taken from reference TRBV7-2 and TRBJ2-7, reads GAGVSQSPSNKVTEKGKDVELRCDPISGHTALYWYRQSLGQGLEFLIYFQGNSAPDKSGLPSDRFSAERTGGSVSTLTIQRTQQEDSAVYLCASRPPSGSSYEQYFGPGTRLTVT.

This clonotype occurred many times. The junction departs from germline at one end; a sequencing error may be responsible. For the CDR3, the DNA is TGTGCCCAGATAATTAAAAAAAAATTT. Translation: CAQIIKKKF. The chain recombines TRBV7-7 with TRBJ2-1; D unclear. CDR1 and CDR2 (germline): SSHAT, FNYEAQ (reference sequence). The CDR3 is made up of 9 amino acids.

The chain joins TRBV7-6 to TRBJ2-1; D may match TRBD1 or TRBD2 (8 bases each). The better agreement between TRBJ2-7 and the DNA end casts doubt on the J call. The CDR3 is made up of 16 amino acids. The V gene's germline CDR1 is SGHVS and CDR2 FNYEAQ. CDR3 coding DNA: TGTGCCAGCAGCTTATTGACAGGGGCGGGGGGAAACGAGCAGTACTTC. This codes for CASSLLTGAGGNEQYF.

By sample share, this clonotype is medium-sized. CDR3 amino acids: CASSRAGGDYNEQFF. DNA of the CDR3: TGTGCCAGCAGTCGAGCGGGGGGAGACTACAATGAGCAGTTCTTC. The rearrangement uses TRBV7-2 and TRBJ2-1, with TRBD2 matching over 9 bases. V shed 6 bases, J shed 3 bases, and the junction held 6 bases outside the gene matches. Germline lookup yields CDR1 SGHTA and CDR2 FQGNSA. The CDR3 contains 15 residues.